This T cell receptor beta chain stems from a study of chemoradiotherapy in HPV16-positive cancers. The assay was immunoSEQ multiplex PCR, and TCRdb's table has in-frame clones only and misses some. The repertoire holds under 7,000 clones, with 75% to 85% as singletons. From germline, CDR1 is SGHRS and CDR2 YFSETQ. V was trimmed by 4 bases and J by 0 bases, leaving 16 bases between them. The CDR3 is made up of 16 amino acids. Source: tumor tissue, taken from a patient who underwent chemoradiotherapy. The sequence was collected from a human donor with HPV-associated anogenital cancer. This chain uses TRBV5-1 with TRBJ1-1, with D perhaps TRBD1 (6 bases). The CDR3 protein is CASSPGHLSLNTEAFF. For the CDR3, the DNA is TGCGCCAGCAGCCCGGGACACCTATCCCTGAACACTGAAGCTTTCTTT.